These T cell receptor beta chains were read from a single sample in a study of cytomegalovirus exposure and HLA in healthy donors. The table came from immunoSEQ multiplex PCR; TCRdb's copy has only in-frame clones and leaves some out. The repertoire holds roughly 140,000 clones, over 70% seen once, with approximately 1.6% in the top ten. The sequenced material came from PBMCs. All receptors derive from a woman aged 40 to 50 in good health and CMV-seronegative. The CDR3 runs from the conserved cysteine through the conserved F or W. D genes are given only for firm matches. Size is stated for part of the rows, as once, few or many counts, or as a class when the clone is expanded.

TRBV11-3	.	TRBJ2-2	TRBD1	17	CASSFSGVQGGTGELFF	TGTGCCAGCAGCTTTAGTGGCGTACAGGGGGGCACCGGGGAGCTGTTTTTT
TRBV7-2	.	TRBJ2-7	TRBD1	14	CASRLTGGRYEQYF	TGTGCCAGCAGATTGACAGGGGGTCGGTACGAGCAGTACTTC
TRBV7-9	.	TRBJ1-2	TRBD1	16	CSSSSDWGQLNYGYTF	TGTTCCAGCAGCTCAGATTGGGGACAGCTTAACTATGGCTACACCTTC
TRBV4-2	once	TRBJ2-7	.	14	CASSPGQLAYEQYF	TGTGCCAGCAGCCCCGGACAGCTAGCCTACGAGCAGTACTTC
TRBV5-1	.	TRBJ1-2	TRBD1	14	CASSVTGGTYGYTF	TGCGCCAGCAGCGTGACAGGGGGCACTTATGGCTACACCTTC
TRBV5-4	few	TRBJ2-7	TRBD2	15	CASSPRTSGIYEQYF	TGTGCCAGCAGCCCGAGGACTAGCGGGATCTACGAGCAGTACTTC
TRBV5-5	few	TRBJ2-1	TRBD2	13	CASSLGGRAGQFF	TGTGCCAGCAGCTTGGGAGGGAGGGCCGGGCAGTTCTTC
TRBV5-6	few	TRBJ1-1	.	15	CASSRGWAGGTEAFF	TGTGCCAGCAGCAGGGGATGGGCAGGTGGCACTGAAGCTTTCTTT
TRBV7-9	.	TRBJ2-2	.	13	CASTTQEAGELFF	TGTGCCAGCACCACCCAGGAGGCCGGGGAGCTGTTTTTT
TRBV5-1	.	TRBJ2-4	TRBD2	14	CASSPGLVNTIQYF	TGCGCCAGCAGCCCGGGACTAGTCAACACCATTCAGTACTTC
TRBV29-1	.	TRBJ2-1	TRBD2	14	CSVEGLAGAREQFF	TGCAGCGTTGAGGGACTAGCGGGGGCCCGGGAGCAGTTCTTC
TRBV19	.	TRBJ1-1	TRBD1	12	CASRQGDTEAFF	TGTGCCAGTAGACAGGGGGACACTGAAGCTTTCTTT
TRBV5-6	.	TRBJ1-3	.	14	CASSLMGATHTIYF	TGTGCCAGCAGCTTAATGGGGGCGACGCACACCATATATTTT
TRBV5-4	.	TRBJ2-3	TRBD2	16	CASSWFGTSGRATQYF	TGTGCCAGCAGCTGGTTCGGGACTAGCGGGAGAGCTACGCAGTATTTT
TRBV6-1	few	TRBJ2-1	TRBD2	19	CASSGWTSGGAGSNNEQFF	TGTGCCAGCAGTGGGTGGACTAGCGGGGGGGCAGGATCAAACAATGAGCAGTTCTTC
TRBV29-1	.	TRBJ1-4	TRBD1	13	CSVYRTGDEKLFF	TGCAGCGTGTACAGGACAGGGGATGAAAAACTGTTTTTT
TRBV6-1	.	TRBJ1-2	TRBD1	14	CASSSSTGDLGYTF	TGTGCCAGCAGTTCGTCGACAGGGGATCTTGGCTACACCTTC
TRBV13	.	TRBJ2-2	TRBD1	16	CASNSRTGGMSGELFF	TGTGCCAGCAACTCACGGACAGGGGGGATGTCCGGGGAGCTGTTTTTT
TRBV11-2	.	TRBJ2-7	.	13	CASSWEDLYEQYF	TGTGCCAGCAGCTGGGAGGACCTCTACGAGCAGTACTTC
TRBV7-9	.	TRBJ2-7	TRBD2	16	CASDIAGVNPSYEQYF	TGTGCTTCCGATATCGCGGGAGTCAATCCCTCCTACGAGCAGTACTTC
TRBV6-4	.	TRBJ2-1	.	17	CASSPRPNTSQDDEQFF	TGTGCCAGCAGTCCCAGGCCGAACACCTCGCAAGATGATGAGCAGTTCTTC
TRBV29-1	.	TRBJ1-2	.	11	CSGEGNYGYTF	TGCAGTGGGGAGGGGAACTATGGCTACACCTTC
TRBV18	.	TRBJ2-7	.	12	CASSPTRSEQYF	TGTGCCAGCTCACCTACTCGGAGCGAGCAGTACTTC
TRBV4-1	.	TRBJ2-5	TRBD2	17	CASSRGLLAGVKETQYF	TGCGCCAGCAGCCGAGGCTTACTAGCGGGAGTCAAAGAGACCCAGTACTTC
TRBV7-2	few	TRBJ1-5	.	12	CASSWGGQPQHF	TGTGCCAGCAGCTGGGGGGGGCAGCCCCAGCATTTT
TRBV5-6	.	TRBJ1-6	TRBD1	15	CASSQRTGSGSPLHF	TGTGCCAGCAGCCAACGGACAGGGTCGGGCTCACCCCTCCACTTT
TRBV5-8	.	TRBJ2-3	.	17	CASSLAIGSRGTDTQYF	TGTGCCAGCAGCTTGGCCATCGGTAGCCGAGGCACAGATACGCAGTATTTT
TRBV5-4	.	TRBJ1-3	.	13	CASSSEVRNTIYF	TGTGCCAGCAGCTCGGAGGTTCGAAACACCATATATTTT
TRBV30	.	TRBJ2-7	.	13	CAWSIPANYEQYF	TGTGCCTGGAGTATACCCGCTAACTACGAGCAGTACTTC
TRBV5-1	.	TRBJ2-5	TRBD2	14	CASSDAGVQETQYF	TGCGCCAGCAGCGACGCGGGAGTTCAAGAGACCCAGTACTTC
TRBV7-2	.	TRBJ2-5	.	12	CASSLSPGLQYF	TGTGCCAGCAGCTTGTCACCGGGACTCCAGTACTTC
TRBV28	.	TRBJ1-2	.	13	CASSLGQGDGYTF	TGTGCCAGCAGTTTAGGCCAGGGTGATGGCTACACCTTC
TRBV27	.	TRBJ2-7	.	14	CASSFSGSIYEQYF	TGTGCCAGCAGTTTTTCCGGGAGTATCTACGAGCAGTACTTC
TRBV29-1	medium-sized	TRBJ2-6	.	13	CSVALSGANVLTF	TGCAGCGTTGCCCTCTCTGGGGCCAACGTCCTGACTTTC
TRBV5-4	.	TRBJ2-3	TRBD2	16	CASSLTSGMSTDTQYF	TGTGCCAGCAGCTTGACTAGCGGGATGAGCACAGATACGCAGTATTTT
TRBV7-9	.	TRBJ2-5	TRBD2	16	CASSDYPSGGAETQYF	TGTGCCAGCAGCGACTATCCTAGCGGGGGGGCCGAGACCCAGTACTTC
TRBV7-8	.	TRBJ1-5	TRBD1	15	CASSQTGLSNQPQHF	TGTGCCAGCAGCCAGACAGGGCTGAGCAATCAGCCCCAGCATTTT
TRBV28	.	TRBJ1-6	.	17	CASSDPTEGAYNSPLHF	TGTGCCAGCAGCGACCCCACAGAAGGCGCCTATAATTCACCCCTCCACTTT
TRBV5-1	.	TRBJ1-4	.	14	CASSFQGSNEKLFF	TGCGCCAGCAGCTTTCAGGGCTCAAATGAAAAACTGTTTTTT
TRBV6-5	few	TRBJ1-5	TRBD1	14	CASSSNRGIQPQHF	TGTGCCAGCAGTTCGAACAGGGGGATTCAGCCCCAGCATTTT
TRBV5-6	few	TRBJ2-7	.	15	CASSLVRAGPYEQYF	TGTGCCAGCAGCTTGGTTCGGGCAGGGCCCTACGAGCAGTACTTC
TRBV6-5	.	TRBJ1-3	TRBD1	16	CASSYSRGGSGNTIYF	TGTGCCAGCAGTTACTCAAGAGGGGGCAGCGGAAACACCATATATTTT
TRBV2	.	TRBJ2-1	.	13	CASSLRLGNEQFF	TGTGCCAGCAGTCTTAGACTAGGGAATGAGCAGTTCTTC
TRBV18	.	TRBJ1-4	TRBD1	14	CASSPDREFEKLFF	TGTGCCAGCTCACCGGACAGGGAGTTTGAAAAACTGTTTTTT
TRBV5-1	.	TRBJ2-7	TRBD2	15	CASSWGLAGPYEQYF	TGCGCCAGCAGCTGGGGACTAGCGGGACCCTACGAGCAGTACTTC